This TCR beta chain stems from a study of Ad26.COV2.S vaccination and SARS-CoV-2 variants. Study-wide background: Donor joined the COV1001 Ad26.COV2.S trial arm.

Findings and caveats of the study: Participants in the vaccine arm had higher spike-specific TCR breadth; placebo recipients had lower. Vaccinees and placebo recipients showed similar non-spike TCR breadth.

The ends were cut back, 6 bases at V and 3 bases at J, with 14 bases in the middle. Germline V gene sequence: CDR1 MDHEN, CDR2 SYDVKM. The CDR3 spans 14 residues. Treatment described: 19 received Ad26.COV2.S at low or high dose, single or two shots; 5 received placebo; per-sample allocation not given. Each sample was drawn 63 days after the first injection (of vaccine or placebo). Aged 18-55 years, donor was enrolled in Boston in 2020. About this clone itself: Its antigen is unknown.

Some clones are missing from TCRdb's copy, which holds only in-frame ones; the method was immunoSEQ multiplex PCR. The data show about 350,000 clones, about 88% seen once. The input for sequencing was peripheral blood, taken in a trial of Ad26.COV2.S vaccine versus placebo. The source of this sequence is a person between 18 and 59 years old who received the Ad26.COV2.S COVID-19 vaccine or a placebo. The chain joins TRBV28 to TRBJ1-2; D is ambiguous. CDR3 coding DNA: TGTGCCAGCAGGGTGGGAGGAGAGGACTATGGCTACACCTTC. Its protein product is CASRVGGEDYGYTF.